Detailed here is one T cell receptor beta chain. Its antigen is not yet known. Nothing much larger sits one base from this clone, and base qualities are not available. These data come from a study of cytomegalovirus exposure and HLA in healthy donors (TCRdb year 2017). Looking at the study overall: An earlier analysis of roughly 500 of the donors reported over 250 Gb of sequence data and 95 million to 140 million unique TCR beta sequences obtained from 180 million or so T cells. Around 320 gigabases of sequencing data and approximately 80 million unique TCR sequences were included in an early release covering roughly 600 HLA-typed donors. Of the 300 to 450 genotyped donors, roughly 76% were placed in the genetic ancestry cluster associated with self-reported Caucasian donors. The study aimed to test whether cataloging public T cell receptors could reveal signatures of past pathogen exposure. The study profiled the T cell repertoires of under 850 subjects by immunosequencing and related them to cytomegalovirus serostatus. A separate validation cohort of over 95 different subjects was used in addition to the 666-subject first cohort. To predict cytomegalovirus infection status, the study combined high-throughput TCR immunosequencing, statistical association of individual TCRs with disease status, and machine learning. In a later analysis, previously published TCR beta repertoires from about 670 donors were re-analyzed and high-resolution HLA genotyping was added so that TCR occurrence patterns could be studied. Rather than using new phenotypic data, the later analysis identified candidate immune exposures from TCR beta sequences and from how often those sequences occurred across donors. An earlier analysis of several hundred of the donors applied high-throughput TCR beta sequencing to assess whether each TCR beta V gene segment acted as functional or pseudogenic. Donor age, sex, ethnicity and CMV serostatus were collected together with the repertoire data. A later genetic analysis used genome-wide SNP genotypes for about three fifths of the roughly 700 donors, treating that subset as a discovery cohort. All discovery cohort repertoires had been generated using a single sequencing platform. HLA typing included class I and class II loci at four-digit resolution. The number of donors typed differed by locus, with roughly 620-640 for A, B, C, DRB1 and DQB1, more than 500 for DQA1, 606 for DPA1, and some 440 for DPB1. About 5 DR-DQ haplotypes were handled as single units for association and clustering, since linkage in the cohort was strong. Among about 360 genotyped donors of the cohort, an average of approximately 250,000 unique TCR beta nucleotide sequences were sequenced per donor, about a sixth of them non-productive. Points the paper makes about the study in general: Correlated functional status among segregating V segments might be attributable to linkage disequilibrium, but an unknown experimental factor could not be ruled out. Because the 87-base-pair reads could not distinguish some IMGT-functional V segments, including TRBV6-2 and TRBV6-3, those segments were excluded. Only TCR beta chains were sequenced in this cohort, and the absence of alpha or paired-chain data limited detectable features. In a later analysis, most CMV-associated TCR beta chains were found to appear HLA-restricted, with HLA associations seemingly driven largely by CMV exposure. Most TCR sequences were seen in very few donors, while some public TCRs were found in many individuals. In the study, 164 TCR beta chains were listed as associated with cytomegalovirus. Cytomegalovirus status was reported to be diagnosed by the classifier with high specificity and sensitivity in both the original and validation cohorts. When HLA alleles, especially DR and DQ, strongly co-occurred, attributing TCR associations to individual alleles was difficult. Roughly uniform sequencing depth across donors was assumed in presence/absence analyses, although this assumption may not hold. In a later analysis, 15,000 to 20,000 TCR beta sequences were associated with specific HLA alleles at a false discovery rate of 0.05. Several of the top co-occurrence clusters appeared to be linked to parvovirus B19, influenza, CMV and Epstein-Barr virus, according to a later analysis. Approximately 18 rarely observed V segments, including chromosome 9 orphons, were excluded from the earlier analysis of about 610 of the donors because counts were too low. A few of the identified cytomegalovirus-associated TCR beta chains were confirmed in vitro to be specific for cytomegalovirus antigens. V-gene and J-gene trimming of TCR beta chains was associated with a missense DCLRE1C variant in a later genetic analysis, and the association was replicated in an independent cohort. In an earlier analysis of 587 of the donors, most TCR beta V segments were observed in productive rearrangements about 90% or about 30% of the time, broadly matching IMGT annotations. According to a later genetic analysis, donors in an Asian-associated ancestry cluster had fewer N-insertions in productive TCRs than the roughly 670-donor mean. In a later analysis, HLA-associated TCR beta chains were found to be more clonally expanded and to have lower generation probabilities than equally common non-associated chains. CMV serostatus was the only immune exposure information available for the cohort. Because some donors lacked HLA typing at each locus, the association tests relied only on the typed subset. A cluster of highly shared sequence variants was judged likely to be a technical artifact of the sequencing pipeline. It was suggested by the authors that the approach could potentially be generalized to other disease states and immunological phenotypes. A further reported finding was that TCR beta sequences accurately predicted the HLA-A and HLA-B alleles for most subjects in the first cohort. According to a later analysis, TCR association rates differed among HLA loci, with DRB1 alleles showing the most associated TCRs and HLA-C alleles showing the fewest.

The method was the immunoSEQ multiplex PCR assay. For the multiplex PCR, a mixture combining 60 forward primers for TCR Vbeta segments and 13 reverse primers for TCR Jbeta segments was used. The CDR3 region of rearranged TCR beta genes was amplified from genomic DNA with a multiplex PCR assay. The amplified TCR beta libraries were sequenced on the Illumina HiSeq System as 87-base-pair reads. The source study handled its data this way. A later analysis counted about 80 million unique TCR beta chains across the 670 or so repertoires, and roughly 11 million of these chains were shared by at least two donors. Raw reads were error-corrected and collapsed into unique sequences with a nearest-neighbor algorithm that merged closely related sequences to remove PCR and sequencing errors. To assign V, D and J gene segments, CDR3 sequences were aligned to IMGT reference sequences. For a sequence to be retained, a match of at least six nucleotides to both a V gene segment and a J gene segment was required. A rearrangement counted as productive if the CDR3 had no stop codons and remained in frame with V and J, and every other rearrangement counted as non-productive. CDR3 was defined according to IMGT convention as the region running from the second conserved V-encoded cysteine to the conserved J-encoded phenylalanine. Sequences without an unambiguous match to a single V gene segment were excluded from the earlier analysis of about 630 of the donors. An earlier analysis of 550 to 650 of the donors classified V segments as functional when productive rearrangements were above 56.7% and as segregating when the standard deviation between donors was above 5%. A statistical classification framework was built to diagnose cytomegalovirus status from the catalog of TCR beta chain sequences. A later analysis assigned V and J genes by comparing TCR nucleotide sequences with IMGT/GENE-DB human TR gene sequences. In a later analysis, CDR3 sequences and most-parsimonious VDJ recombination scenarios were assigned using the TCRdist pipeline. In a later analysis, each TCR beta chain was defined by its CDR3 amino acid sequence together with its V-gene family, and reads without a unique V-gene family were excluded. As a way to deal with suspected cross-contamination and a sequencing artifact, a later analysis dropped 640 or so nucleotide sequences that were highly shared and had low generation probability. In a later analysis, a clonal expansion index for each public chain was calculated from normalized within-repertoire ranks of inferred template counts. In a later analysis, generation probabilities were computed with a VDJ recombination model fitted to out-of-frame rearrangements, and the resulting probabilities were checked against IGoR. Hypergeometric tests were used in a later analysis to score TCR-TCR, TCR-HLA and TCR-CMV co-occurrence, with a repertoire-size bias correction applied to the TCR pairs. False discovery rates were estimated in a later analysis by permuting HLA or CMV assignments 20 times. In a later analysis, co-occurring TCRs were grouped using DBSCAN, and TCRdist sequence similarity was added for clustering within HLA-allele-positive subsets. Repertoires with fewer than 30,000 or more than 120,000 public chains, plus five repertoires with anomalous nucleotide sharing, were excluded from co-occurrence clustering. TCRdb carries this immuneACCESS record with in-frame sequences only. Its versions omit some clonotypes, under half of them owing to an unresolved V gene in the studies checked, with the rest unexplained. Clonal size and the V and J genes are those of that table, whereas D and trimming came from the DNA. The sample table holds about 120,000 clones, of which roughly two thirds were seen once. In total, the top ten clones hold over 1.5% of the sample.

In total, about 650 healthy bone marrow donors made up the cohort. Cohort members were all nominally healthy when sampled, although unrecorded immune exposures were likely present. The donor tested CMV seropositive, placing the donor among the roughly 300 seropositive members of the cohort. Each donor provided a peripheral blood sample, and peripheral blood mononuclear cells were used for TCR beta sequencing. Genomic DNA was extracted from the blood cell samples with the Qiagen DNeasy Blood Extraction Kit. V and J are trimmed by 5 bases and 0 bases, and the gene matches miss 7 bases of the junction. Taken from cysteine to phenylalanine, the CDR3 has 16 residues. Only the CDR3 portion is preserved as DNA: 48 bases, with reading frame beginning at the first base. The germline V gene yields SGHRS for CDR1 and YFSETQ for CDR2.

Sequencing input: PBMCs. The source of this sequence is a man aged 30-40 years in good health and CMV-seropositive. This sequence uses TRBV5-1 and TRBJ1-1, and 10 bases in between align with TRBD1. The DNA sequence reads TGCGCCAGCAGTAACCGACAGGGGGCAATGAACACTGAAGCTTTCTTT. This codes for CASSNRQGAMNTEAFF.